The sequence of this T cell receptor (beta chain) was determined in a study of Ad26.COV2.S vaccination and SARS-CoV-2 variants. The repertoire was sequenced with immunoSEQ multiplex PCR; TCRdb's copy has only in-frame clones and lacks some. The sample lists 400,000 to 450,000 clones, 80% to 95% occurring once. This sample's treatment: some 19 received Ad26.COV2.S at low or high dose, single or two shots; five or six received placebo; per-sample allocation not given. All samples were drawn on day 63, counting from the first vaccine or placebo injection. This receptor was obtained from a person aged 18-60 years who received the Ad26.COV2.S COVID-19 vaccine or a placebo. The source was peripheral blood, collected in a trial of Ad26.COV2.S vaccine versus placebo.

CDR3 region: CASSFGLAGVYEQYF. The CDR3 DNA is TGTGCCAGCAGCTTCGGTCTAGCGGGAGTGTACGAGCAGTACTTC. The V gene is TRBV7-2, the J gene TRBJ2-7, with 10 bases identical to TRBD2. The V and J ends lost 3 bases and 4 bases, in that order; junction bases with no gene match: 6. This CDR3 region has 15 residues. CDR1 SGHTA and CDR2 FQGNSA come from the germline V gene.